This T cell receptor (beta chain) comes out of a study of blood T cell repertoires in COVID-19. About the research overall: The analysed material was cDNA or gDNA that came from T cells, B-cell-depleted T cells, or PBMCs.

Method: immunoSEQ multiplex PCR; TCRdb's copy keeps in-frame clones and lacks some. The sample records approximately 260,000 clones, around 82% being singletons. The CDR3 spans 13 residues. J was trimmed by 9 bases and V by 9 bases; bases with no gene match: 14. CDR1 KGHSH and CDR2 LQKENI come from the germline V gene. This clone was detected only a few times. This clonotype was sampled from a man in his fifties who had recovered from COVID-19. The V and J genes are TRBV18 and TRBJ2-7, with 7 positions matching TRBD1. Material: PBMCs or T cells enriched from blood (not recorded which). This chain's CDR3 is CASKPGQSPGQYF. Here the CDR3 DNA reads TGTGCCAGTAAACCGGGACAGTCACCAGGGCAGTACTTC. Filled out from reference TRBV18 and TRBJ2-7, the complete variable domain reads NAGVMQNPRHLVRRRGQEARLRCSPMKGHSHVYWYRQLPEEGLKFMVYLQKENIIDESGMPKERFSAEFPKEGPSILRIQQVVRGDSAAYFCASKPGQSPGQYFGPGTRLTVT.